This entry concerns a single TCR beta chain. What it recognizes is unknown. 13 Jbeta primers and 60 Vbeta primers were used for the PCR. The assay was immunoSEQ multiplex PCR, and TCRdb's table has in-frame clones only and misses some. This sample carries over 110,000 clones, roughly four fifths of them seen once, and the ten largest clones take 1.3%. This sample stems from a study of cytomegalovirus exposure and HLA in healthy donors. Looking at the study overall: In an early release, HLA-typed donors contributed roughly 85 million unique TCR sequences. Study findings and constraints: In a later analysis, most CMV-associated TCR beta chains appeared HLA-restricted.

V was pared by 6 bases and J by 4 bases, with 18 bases between. Germline V CDR1 and CDR2: SQVTM, ANQGSEA. The CDR3 sequence is 14 residues long. Sequencing was done on a sample of PBMCs. This receptor was taken from a woman aged 40 to 55 in good health and CMV-seronegative. V gene TRBV29-1 combines with J gene TRBJ1-1; D gene unclear. The CDR3 region is CSVVGTSRGTEAFF. For the CDR3, the DNA is TGCAGCGTCGTTGGCACCTCGCGAGGCACTGAAGCTTTCTTT.